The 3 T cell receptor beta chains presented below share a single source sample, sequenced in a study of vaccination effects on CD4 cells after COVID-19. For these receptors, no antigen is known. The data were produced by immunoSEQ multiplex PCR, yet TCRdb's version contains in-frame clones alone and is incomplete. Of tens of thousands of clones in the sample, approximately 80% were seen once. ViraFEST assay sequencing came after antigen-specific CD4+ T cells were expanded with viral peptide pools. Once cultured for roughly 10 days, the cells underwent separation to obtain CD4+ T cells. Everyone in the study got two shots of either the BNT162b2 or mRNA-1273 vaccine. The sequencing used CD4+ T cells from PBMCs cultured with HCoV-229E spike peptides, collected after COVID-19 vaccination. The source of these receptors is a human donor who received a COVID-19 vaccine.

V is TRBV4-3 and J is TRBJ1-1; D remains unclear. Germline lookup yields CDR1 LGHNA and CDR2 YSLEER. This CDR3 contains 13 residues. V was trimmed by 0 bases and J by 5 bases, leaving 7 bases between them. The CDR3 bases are TGCGCCAGCAGCCAAGATCCGCAGACTGAAGCTTTCTTT. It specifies CASSQDPQTEAFF.

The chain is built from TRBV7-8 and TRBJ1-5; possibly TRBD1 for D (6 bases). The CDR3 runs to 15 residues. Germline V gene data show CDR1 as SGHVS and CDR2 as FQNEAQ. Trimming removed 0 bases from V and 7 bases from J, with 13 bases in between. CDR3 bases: TGTGCCAGCAGCTTAGCCGGACAGAACGGGCAGCCCCAGCATTTT. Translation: CASSLAGQNGQPQHF.

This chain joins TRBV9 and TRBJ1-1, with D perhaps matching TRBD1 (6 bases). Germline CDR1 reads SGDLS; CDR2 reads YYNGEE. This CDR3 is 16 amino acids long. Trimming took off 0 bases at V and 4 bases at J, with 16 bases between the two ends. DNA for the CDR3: TGTGCCAGCAGCGTAGACTTGGACAGAGTTCGCACTGAAGCTTTCTTT. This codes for CASSVDLDRVRTEAFF.